This TCR beta chain was documented in a study of T cell responses to AZD1222 COVID-19 vaccine. Some clones are missing from TCRdb's copy, which holds only in-frame ones; the method was immunoSEQ multiplex PCR. The profile shows 130,000 or so clones, approximately 86% of them singletons. This receptor was obtained from an adult in good health. This sample comprised peripheral blood, obtained on day 0 of AZD1222 vaccination.

CDR3 loop: CASSPQRGGNEQFF. For the CDR3, the DNA is TGTGCCAGTAGTCCCCAGCGGGGGGGTAATGAGCAGTTCTTC. The V gene is TRBV19, the J gene TRBJ2-1; 10 bases fit TRBD2. J gave up 7 bases and V 5 bases, and 5 bases lay outside the gene matches. Germline lookup yields CDR1 LNHDA and CDR2 SQIVND (reference sequence). The CDR3 is 14 amino acids.